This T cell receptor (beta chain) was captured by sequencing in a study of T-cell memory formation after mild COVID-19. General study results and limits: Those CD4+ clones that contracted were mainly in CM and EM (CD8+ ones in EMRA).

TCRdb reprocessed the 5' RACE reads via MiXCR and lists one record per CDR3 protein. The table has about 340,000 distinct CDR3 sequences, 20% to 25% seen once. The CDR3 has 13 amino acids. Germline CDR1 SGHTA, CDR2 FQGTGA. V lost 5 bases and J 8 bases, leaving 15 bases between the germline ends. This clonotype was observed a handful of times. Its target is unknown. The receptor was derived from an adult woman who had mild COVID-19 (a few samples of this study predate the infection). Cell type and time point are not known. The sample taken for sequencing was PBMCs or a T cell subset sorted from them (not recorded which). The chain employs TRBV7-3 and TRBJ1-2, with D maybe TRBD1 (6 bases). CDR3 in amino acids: CASSPRGRLGYTF. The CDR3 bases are TGTGCCAGCAGCCCACGGGGGCGGCTGGGCTACACCTTC.